Each of the 8 T cell receptor beta chains below was sequenced from the same sample in a study of T cell responses to AZD1222 COVID-19 vaccine. Libraries were prepared by immunoSEQ multiplex PCR; TCRdb keeps only in-frame clonotypes and omits some of them. The sample lists tens of thousands of clones, about nine tenths seen once, with around 7% in the top ten. The specimen was peripheral blood, collected 28 days after the second AZD1222 dose. All receptors come from an adult who received the AZD1222 COVID-19 vaccine.

The genes are TRBV4-2 and TRBJ1-2; unclear D gene. The germline V gene has CDR1 LGHNA and CDR2 YNFKEQ. V was clipped by 1 base and J by 2 bases, with 5 bases between them. The CDR3 runs to 13 residues. CDR3 DNA sequence: TGTGCCAGCAGCCAAGGAACGAACTATGGCTACACCTTC. Translated, it gives CASSQGTNYGYTF.

The gene calls are TRBV9 and TRBJ1-3, with D unresolved. Germline values: CDR1 SGDLS, CDR2 YYNGEE. Trimming pared 4 bases from V and 5 bases from J, leaving 13 bases between. The CDR3 consists of 14 residues. The CDR3 protein is CASSPTPLRNTIYF. CDR3 coding DNA: TGTGCCAGCAGCCCGACGCCTCTTAGAAACACCATATATTTT. Drawing the rest from reference TRBV9 and TRBJ1-3, the complete variable domain is DSGVTQTPKHLITATGQRVTLRCSPRSGDLSVYWYQQSLDQGLQFLIQYYNGEERAKGNILERFSAQQFPDLHSELNLSSLELGDSALYFCASSPTPLRNTIYFGEGSWLTVV.

The chain joins TRBV6-2 or TRBV6-3 to TRBJ2-3; no clear D gene. This CDR3 region has 14 residues. CDR1 is MNHEY and CDR2 is SVGEGT in the germline V gene. V lost 2 bases, J lost 0 bases, and 6 bases lay in between. The CDR3 bases are TGTGCCAGCAGTTACGCGAGTAGCACAGATACGCAGTATTTT. It encodes CASSYASSTDTQYF.

V usage is TRBV12-3 or TRBV12-4 and J usage is TRBJ1-5; D gene ambiguous. The V and J ends lost 2 bases and 6 bases respectively, with 5 bases between them. The CDR3 spans 12 residues. The CDR3 bases are TGTGCCAGCAGTTTATGGGGTCAGCCCCAGCATTTT. Its translation is CASSLWGQPQHF.

V and J are TRBV27 and TRBJ2-1, with 8 bases lining up with TRBD1. V shed 3 bases, J shed 5 bases, and the junction held 6 bases outside the gene matches. CDR3 size: 15 residues. Germline V gives CDR1 MNHEY, CDR2 SMNVEV (reference sequence). The CDR3 protein is CASSFLDRDNNEQFF. DNA for the CDR3: TGTGCCAGCAGTTTTCTGGACAGGGATAACAATGAGCAGTTCTTC.

The chain is built from TRBV5-1 and TRBJ1-1; D is undetermined. This CDR3 has 14 residues. The ends were cut back, 2 bases at V and 2 bases at J, with 10 bases in the middle. Per the germline V gene, CDR1 is SGHRS and CDR2 is YFSETQ. CDR3 nucleotides: TGCGCCAGCAGCTTAGAACATACTAACACTGAAGCTTTCTTT. Translated, it gives CASSLEHTNTEAFF.

J is TRBJ2-1 and V is TRBV5-4; D might be TRBD1 or TRBD2, each matching 6 bases. The CDR3 is 15 residues long. CDR1 SGHNT and CDR2 YYREEE come from the germline V gene (reference sequence). Between the trimmed V and J ends, which lost 3 bases and 1 base, there was a span of 11 bases. In DNA form, the CDR3 reads TGTGCCAGCAGCTCGACTAGGGGGTCCTACAATGAGCAGTTCTTC. It encodes CASSSTRGSYNEQFF. Full variable domain (outside the CDR3, taken from reference TRBV5-4 and TRBJ2-1): ETGVTQSPTHLIKTRGQQVTLRCSSQSGHNTVSWYQQALGQGPQFIFQYYREEENGRGNFPPRFSGLQFPNYSSELNVNALELDDSALYLCASSSTRGSYNEQFFGPGTRLTVL.

In its sample, this clone was seen once. The chain employs TRBV19 and TRBJ2-7, with D perhaps TRBD2 (6 bases). Per the germline V gene, CDR1 is LNHDA and CDR2 is SQIVND (reference sequence). This CDR3 is 14 amino acids long. The V end lost 2 bases, the J end lost 2 bases, and 10 bases lay between the germline ends. CDR3 residues: CASSISGEPYEQYF. In nucleotides, the CDR3 is TGTGCCAGTAGTATATCGGGGGAACCCTACGAGCAGTACTTC.